Listed here are 23 T cell receptor beta chains from one sample, sequenced in a study of CD8 T cells in Susac syndrome. The RNA input was roughly 0.45 to 1 ug, and it was reverse transcribed with random hexamers. From the immunoSEQ multiplex PCR reads, TCRdb called clonotypes with MiXCR, one entry per CDR3 protein. Of 130,000 or so distinct CDR3 sequences listed, about 90% are singletons. The sample was CD8+ T cells from PBMCs. The receptors were sampled from a human donor with multiple sclerosis.

The chain uses TRBV18 and TRBJ2-7; 8 bases are a match to TRBD1. The CDR3 covers 13 residues. Trimming at V came to 5 bases and at J to 5 bases, leaving 5 bases not matched to a gene. CDR1 and CDR2 from the germline V gene are KGHSH and LQKENI. The CDR3 DNA follows: TGTGCCAGCTCAGAACAGGGGGTCCACGAGCAGTACTTC. It encodes CASSEQGVHEQYF.

The J gene is TRBJ2-1, the V gene TRBV7-9, with a weak D call TRBD2 (7 bases). Germline CDR1 reads SEHNR; CDR2 reads FQNEAQ (reference sequence). The CDR3 contains 14 residues. V dropped 8 bases and J dropped 10 bases, with 21 bases sitting between them. CDR3 in amino acids: CASPPGEGRSEQFF. The CDR3 DNA reads as TGTGCCAGCCCTCCAGGGGAGGGTAGGTCCGAGCAGTTCTTC.

The chain recombines TRBV9 with TRBJ2-1; D gene unclear. V dropped 4 bases and J dropped 7 bases, with 9 bases sitting between them. The CDR3 is 12 amino acids. From germline, CDR1 is SGDLS and CDR2 YYNGEE. CDR3 loop: CASSLISNEQFF. CDR3 nucleotide sequence: TGTGCCAGCAGCCTTATCAGTAATGAGCAGTTCTTC.

This chain uses TRBV27 with TRBJ2-7; 7 nucleotides align to TRBD2. The germline gives CDR1 MNHEY, CDR2 SMNVEV (reference sequence). Unmatched junction bases numbered 10, after V lost 0 bases and J lost 5 bases. The CDR3 totals 16 residues. CDR3 nucleotide sequence: TGTGCCAGCAGTTTATCTGCGGGGGAAGAGTGGAACGAGCAGTACTTC. It yields the protein CASSLSAGEEWNEQYF.

The gene calls are TRBV29-1 and TRBJ2-5; no definite D call. Germline CDR1 and CDR2: SQVTM and ANQGSEA. This CDR3 comprises 11 residues. V was pared by 2 bases and J by 7 bases, with 8 bases between. The CDR3 DNA reads TGCAGCGTTGAACGCTTGGGGACCCAGTACTTC. Its translation: CSVERLGTQYF.

The gene calls are TRBV19 and TRBJ2-1; 7 bases match TRBD2. Germline CDR1 and CDR2: LNHDA and SQIVND (reference sequence). V dropped 6 bases and J dropped 6; count of bases not matched to a gene: 11. The CDR3 runs to 15 residues. CDR3 DNA sequence: TGTGCCAGTAGACCCCCAGGCGGGAGTTTCAATGAGCAGTTCTTC. Translated: CASRPPGGSFNEQFF.

The chain uses TRBV7-9 and TRBJ2-5; unclear D gene. Germline V lookup: CDR1 SEHNR, CDR2 FQNEAQ (reference sequence). Trimming left V 7 bases short and J 2 bases short, with 5 bases between. The CDR3 is made up of 11 amino acids. The CDR3 loop reads CASTGQETQYF. DNA for the CDR3: TGTGCCAGCACAGGACAAGAGACCCAGTACTTC.

The CDR3 DNA follows: TGTGCCAGCAGTTCGATGTGGTTAGGCACCGGGGAGCTGTTTTTT. It is translated as CASSSMWLGTGELFF. This chain connects TRBV7-2 to TRBJ2-2, with D unclear. Germline V gene lookup returns CDR1 SGHTA and CDR2 FQGNSA. V lost 6 bases to trimming and J lost 4 bases, with 15 bases between them. The CDR3 has 15 amino acids.

The chain couples TRBV27 to TRBJ2-7; TRBD2 agrees at 8 bases. This CDR3 has 15 amino acids. Trimming removed 4 bases from V and 2 bases from J; junction bases left unmatched: 7. Germline V lookup: CDR1 MNHEY, CDR2 SMNVEV (reference sequence). CDR3 sequence reads: CASSSGLALTYEQYF. CDR3 DNA sequence: TGTGCCAGCAGTTCCGGACTAGCCCTAACCTACGAGCAGTACTTC.

This clonotype was picked up a small number of times. The V and J genes are TRBV14 and TRBJ2-7; D remains ambiguous. The CDR3 length is 13 residues. The V gene's germline CDR1 is SGHDN and CDR2 FVKESK. V lost 4 bases and J lost 6, with 13 bases in between. CDR3 in amino acids: CASSLGEAGEQYF. Written as DNA, the CDR3 is TGTGCCAGCAGCCTAGGTGAGGCCGGCGAGCAGTACTTC.

The chain combines TRBV7-9 with TRBJ1-5; possible D gene TRBD1, 5 bases. Germline CDR1 is SEHNR and CDR2 is FQNEAQ (reference sequence). Trimming took 4 bases from V and 1 from J, leaving 14 bases between them. The CDR3 totals 16 residues. CDR3 sequence reads: CASSSVARDSNQPQHF. The CDR3 region has the DNA TGTGCCAGCAGCTCGGTTGCCCGGGACAGCAATCAGCCCCAGCATTTT. The full variable domain, with the rest looked up from reference TRBV7-9 and TRBJ1-5, is DTGVSQNPRHKITKRGQNVTFRCDPISEHNRLYWYRQTLGQGPEFLTYFQNEAQLEKSRLLSDRFSAERPKGSFSTLEIQRTEQGDSAMYLCASSSVARDSNQPQHFGDGTRLSIL.

V gene TRBV10-3 combines with J gene TRBJ2-7; maybe TRBD2 (5 bases). The CDR3 spans 13 residues. Germline V gene sequence: CDR1 ENHRY, CDR2 SYGVKD. The V end lost 4 bases, the J end lost 3 bases, and 10 bases lay between the germline ends. CDR3 sequence: CAISAADFYEQYF. The CDR3 nucleotides read TGTGCCATCAGTGCGGCGGACTTCTACGAGCAGTACTTC.

The chain joins TRBV10-3 to TRBJ2-1; D gene ambiguous. V was cut by 3 bases and J by 0 bases, with 12 bases left in between. Germline CDR1 is ENHRY and CDR2 is SYGVKD. The CDR3 is made up of 16 amino acids. CDR3 DNA: TGTGCCATCAGTGACCCTGAGACCAGCTCCTACAATGAGCAGTTCTTC. Amino acids: CAISDPETSSYNEQFF.

The gene calls are TRBV7-8 and TRBJ1-1; D is unresolved. V lost 1 base to trimming and J lost 3 bases, with 6 bases between them. The CDR3 is made up of 13 amino acids. Germline CDR1 reads SGHVS; CDR2 reads FQNEAQ. CDR3 loop: CASSLDSYTEAFF. The CDR3 DNA reads as TGTGCCAGCAGCTTAGACAGCTACACTGAAGCTTTCTTT. The whole variable domain, remainder taken from reference TRBV7-8 and TRBJ1-1, is GAGVSQSPRYKVAKRGQDVALRCDPISGHVSLFWYQQALGQGPEFLTYFQNEAQLDKSGLPSDRFFAERPEGSVSTLKIQRTQQEDSAVYLCASSLDSYTEAFFGQGTRLTVV.

The V and J genes are TRBV5-6 and TRBJ2-5; possible D gene TRBD2, 5 bases. Trimming removed 4 bases from V and 9 bases from J, with 19 bases in between. The CDR3 length is 14 residues. Germline V gene sequence: CDR1 SGHDT, CDR2 YYEEEE. CDR3 DNA sequence: TGTGCCAGCAGCAACCCCGACTACTACCCCTCCCAGTACTTC. This translates into CASSNPDYYPSQYF. The full variable domain, its missing parts supplied by reference TRBV5-6 and TRBJ2-5, is DAGVTQSPTHLIKTRGQQVTLRCSPKSGHDTVSWYQQALGQGPQFIFQYYEEEERQRGNFPDRFSGHQFPNYSSELNVNALLLGDSALYLCASSNPDYYPSQYFGPGTRLLVL.

The V gene is TRBV29-1, the J gene TRBJ2-2; 7 positions agree with TRBD2. The V segment lost 7 bases and the J segment 6 bases; nucleotides outside the gene matches: 14. Germline CDR1 reads SQVTM; CDR2 reads ANQGSEA. This CDR3 is built from 15 residues. CDR3 DNA sequence: TGCAGCGGGCATTGGGCGGGAGAATCGCCCGGGGAGCTGTTTTTT. Translating gives CSGHWAGESPGELFF.

This clonotype was detected only a few times. This sequence joins TRBV4-3 and TRBJ2-7; 8 nucleotides agree with TRBD2. Germline trimming cut 2 bases from V and 0 bases from J; bases unmatched to any gene: 3. The CDR3 is 15 residues long. Germline values: CDR1 LGHNA, CDR2 YSLEER. CDR3 in DNA: TGCGCCAGCAGCCAAACTAGCGGCTCCTCCTACGAGCAGTACTTC. The encoded protein is CASSQTSGSSYEQYF.

The V gene is TRBV19, the J gene TRBJ2-3, with a weak D call TRBD1 (6 bases). Trimming cost V 0 bases and J 4 bases, with 14 bases left between them. Germline CDR1 is LNHDA and CDR2 is SQIVND (reference sequence). The CDR3 spans 16 residues. Here the CDR3 DNA reads TGTGCCAGTAGTATAGACAGGGGACCAGCGGCAGATACGCAGTATTTT. Its protein is CASSIDRGPAADTQYF.

The chain has TRBV29-1 and TRBJ1-1; D may be TRBD1 (5 bases). CDR3 length equals 13 residues. Germline V lookup: CDR1 SQVTM, CDR2 ANQGSEA. V lost 8 bases and J 1 base, leaving 14 bases between the germline ends. This CDR3 reads CSSRDGGNTEAFF. Written as DNA, the CDR3 is TGCAGCTCCCGGGACGGGGGGAACACTGAAGCTTTCTTT.

The V call is TRBV5-1, the J call TRBJ2-7, with unresolved D. Germline V gene data show CDR1 as SGHRS and CDR2 as YFSETQ. V was cut by 5 bases and J by 4 bases, with 13 bases left in between. The CDR3 spans 13 residues. The CDR3 here is CASSFGDGYEQYF. The CDR3 DNA reads as TGCGCCAGCAGTTTCGGAGATGGTTACGAGCAGTACTTC.

This clonotype was observed once. V is TRBV12-3 or TRBV12-4 and J is TRBJ1-5; no reliable D call. This CDR3 region has 14 residues. Between the trimmed V and J ends, which lost 6 bases and 2 bases, there was a span of 11 bases. The CDR3 loop reads CASSPGVGNQPQHF. CDR3 nucleotide sequence: TGTGCCAGCAGCCCCGGTGTGGGCAATCAGCCCCAGCATTTT.

This chain links TRBV7-9 with TRBJ2-7; D remains ambiguous. Per the germline V gene, CDR1 is SEHNR and CDR2 is FQNEAQ (reference sequence). This CDR3 region has 13 residues. The V and J ends lost 5 bases and 3 bases respectively, with 11 bases between them. The CDR3 nucleotides read TGTGCCAGCAGCCCTCCCACCGACTACGAGCAGTACTTC. It yields the protein CASSPPTDYEQYF.

The chain joins TRBV19 to TRBJ2-3, with TRBD1 matching over 8 bases. The V and J ends lost 6 bases and 5 bases, in that order; junction bases with no gene match: 1. This CDR3 is 12 amino acids long. CDR1 LNHDA and CDR2 SQIVND come from the germline V gene (reference sequence). CDR3 in amino acids: CASSDRGDTQYF. The DNA of the CDR3 is TGTGCCAGTAGCGACAGGGGAGATACGCAGTATTTT.